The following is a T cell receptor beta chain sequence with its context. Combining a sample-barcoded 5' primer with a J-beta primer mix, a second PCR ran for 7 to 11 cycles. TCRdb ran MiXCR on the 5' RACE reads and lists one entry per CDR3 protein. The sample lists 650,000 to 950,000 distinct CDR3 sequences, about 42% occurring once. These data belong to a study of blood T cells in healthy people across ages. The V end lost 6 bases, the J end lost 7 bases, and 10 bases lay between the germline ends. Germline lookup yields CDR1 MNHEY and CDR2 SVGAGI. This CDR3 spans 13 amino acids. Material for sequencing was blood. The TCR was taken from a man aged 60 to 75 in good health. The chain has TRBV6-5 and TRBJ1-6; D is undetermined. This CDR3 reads CASSRGWNSPLHF. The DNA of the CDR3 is TGTGCCAGCAGCCGAGGTTGGAATTCACCCCTCCACTTT.